The table lists the clone carrying this TCR beta chain with a few counts. Its antigen remains unidentified. This sample stems from a study of T cell repertoires in cytomegalovirus infection. Study at large: Well-studied HLA-B-restricted epitopes and recently identified HLA-C-restricted epitopes of CMV were both used in the study. Evidence of both CMV infection and a matching HLA type came from public TCR beta signatures.

Study outcomes and limitations: The response measured ex vivo was dominated by TCR beta clonotypes (HLA-C-restricted and CMV-specific).

One entry per CDR3 protein, called by TCRdb with MiXCR from the reads. The table records around 770,000 distinct CDR3 sequences, 29% of them present only once. This CDR3 region has 12 residues. Trimming took off 6 bases at V and 5 bases at J, with 10 bases between the two ends. The chain couples TRBV12-3 or TRBV12-4 to TRBJ2-5, with D possibly being TRBD2 (6 bases). The source material was cultured CD8+ T cells from PBMCs, sampled from culture after CMV antigen stimulation. The origin of this receptor is a human donor in good health (CMV status not recorded). Some clones in this sample may be carry-over from other donors' samples. The CDR3 DNA reads as TGTGCCAGCAGCGGGGGATCGGAGACCCAGTACTTC. Encoded protein: CASSGGSETQYF.